These 31 T cell receptor beta chains came from one sample sequenced in a study of shared clonotypes between healthy human individuals (dated by TCRdb to 2019 to 2021). The library was produced with the immunoSEQ multiplex PCR assay. What TCRdb holds here is the immuneACCESS table cut down to in-frame rearrangements. Part of the clones is not present; checked against another copy, under half of the missing clones reflect an unresolved V gene, and the others are unexplained. The sample table records 2 million to 2.5 million clones; 85% to 95% of these occur just once. The ten largest clones capture approximately 0.39% of the sample. The specimen was naive CD4+ T cells from PBMCs. This specimen's cell subset or site label, per the study, means: CD45RA+ positively selected. The receptor source for this set is a man younger than 30 in good health. Some clones in this sample may be carry-over from other donors' samples.

A word on this clone: Other nucleotide sequences in the sample specify the same CDR3. The V gene is TRBV19, the J gene TRBJ1-3; no clear D. The CDR3 is 13 amino acids. From germline, CDR1 is LNHDA and CDR2 SQIVND (reference sequence). Trimming cost V 5 bases and J 4 bases, with 9 bases left between them. The CDR3 here is CASSPRAGNTIYF. CDR3 sequence (DNA): TGTGCCAGTAGTCCCCGGGCCGGAAACACCATATATTTT.

This clone occurred once. The gene calls are TRBV27 and TRBJ1-2; a possible D gene is TRBD1 (5 bases). The V gene lost 6 bases and the J gene lost 6 bases, with 17 bases spanning the gap. Germline lookup yields CDR1 MNHEY and CDR2 SMNVEV (reference sequence). The CDR3 length is 14 residues. The CDR3 DNA is TGTGCCAGCAGCCCCAGCAGGGCCCTTCATGGCTACACCTTC. Amino acids: CASSPSRALHGYTF.

Only one count was recorded for this clone. This chain joins TRBV29-1 and TRBJ2-7; a weak D match, TRBD1 (6 bases). V shed 7 bases and J shed 3 bases, with 13 bases lying between them. The CDR3 extends over 12 amino acids. Germline V gene data show CDR1 as SQVTM and CDR2 as ANQGSEA. The CDR3 bases are TGCAGCGCGACAGGCCCCTACTACGAGCAGTACTTC. Its protein product is CSATGPYYEQYF.

This clone has more than one count but fewer than ten. This chain uses TRBV4-1 with TRBJ2-3; 9 nucleotides align to TRBD2. The germline V gene has CDR1 MGHRA and CDR2 YSYEKL. The ends lost 1 base at V and 0 bases at J; junction bases unmatched: 5. This CDR3 contains 17 residues. CDR3 region: CASSQAMTSGSTDTQYF. For the CDR3, the DNA is TGCGCCAGCAGCCAAGCTATGACTAGCGGTAGCACAGATACGCAGTATTTT.

The CDR3 protein is CASSLGLTSGREETQYF. For the CDR3, the DNA is TGCGCCAGCAGCTTGGGGTTAACTAGCGGGAGGGAAGAGACCCAGTACTTC. The V gene is TRBV5-1, the J gene TRBJ2-5, with 13 bases aligning to TRBD2. J was trimmed by 3 bases and V by 0 bases; bases with no gene match: 5. The germline V gene encodes CDR1 SGHRS and CDR2 YFSETQ. The CDR3 is made up of 17 amino acids.

In its sample, this clone was seen once. The chain recombines TRBV10-3 with TRBJ1-5; D remains ambiguous. The germline V gene has CDR1 ENHRY and CDR2 SYGVKD. The CDR3 covers 13 residues. The V gene lost 7 bases and the J gene lost 1 base, with 8 bases spanning the gap. The CDR3 nucleotides are TGTGCCATCATTGGCAGCAGCAATCAGCCCCAGCATTTT. Its translation: CAIIGSSNQPQHF.

This chain uses TRBV7-2 with TRBJ2-2; TRBD2 might be the D (6 bases). The CDR3 is 14 residues long. The V gene lost 5 bases and the J gene lost 7 bases, with 14 bases spanning the gap. Germline V CDR1 and CDR2: SGHTA, FQGNSA. CDR3: CASSPPGLFGELFF. The CDR3, as DNA: TGTGCCAGCAGCCCACCGGGACTTTTCGGGGAGCTGTTTTTT.

The chain combines TRBV6-6 with TRBJ2-7, with D unclear. The V gene lost 6 bases and the J gene lost 1 base, with 10 bases spanning the gap. The CDR3 is 13 residues long. Germline CDR1 and CDR2: MNHNY and SVGAGI (reference sequence). CDR3 sequence reads: CASSITESYEQYF. In DNA form, the CDR3 reads TGTGCCAGCAGCATCACGGAGTCCTACGAGCAGTACTTC.

This chain uses TRBV27 with TRBJ1-5, with 7 positions matching TRBD1. This CDR3 has 20 residues. Per the germline V gene, CDR1 is MNHEY and CDR2 is SMNVEV (reference sequence). Trimming cost V 4 bases and J 7 bases; bases outside gene matches: 25. CDR3 protein: CASSSISISTRRDREQPQHF. Written as DNA, the CDR3 is TGTGCCAGCAGTTCAATCTCCATTTCAACCCGGCGGGACAGAGAACAGCCCCAGCATTTT.

The J gene is TRBJ1-2, the V gene TRBV9, with 8 bases matching TRBD1. The germline CDR1 and CDR2 sequences are SGDLS and YYNGEE. J was trimmed by 8 bases and V by 3 bases; bases with no gene match: 9. CDR3 length equals 14 residues. This CDR3 reads CASSANQGASGYTF. The DNA of the CDR3 is TGTGCCAGCAGCGCTAACCAGGGGGCTTCCGGCTACACCTTC.

V gene TRBV9 combines with J gene TRBJ2-1; 11 bases match TRBD2. V lost 3 bases to trimming and J lost 0 bases; unmatched junction nucleotides: 5. The CDR3 is made up of 17 amino acids. In germline, CDR1 is SGDLS, CDR2 YYNGEE. The CDR3 here is CASSARTSGSSYNEQFF. The CDR3, as DNA: TGTGCCAGCAGCGCCCGTACTAGCGGGAGCTCCTACAATGAGCAGTTCTTC.

The genes are TRBV6-5 and TRBJ2-2; a weak D match, TRBD1 (6 bases). Deletions cut 2 bases from V and 1 base from J, with 8 bases between. Germline V gives CDR1 MNHEY, CDR2 SVGAGI. This CDR3 spans 15 amino acids. CDR3 nucleotides: TGTGCCAGCAGTTACCAGGGGTTGAACACCGGGGAGCTGTTTTTT. As protein: CASSYQGLNTGELFF.

This clone came up a few times. This rearrangement joins TRBV5-6 to TRBJ1-1; no firm D call. V was trimmed by 1 base and J by 2 bases, leaving 3 bases between them. The CDR3 sequence is 12 residues long. CDR1 and CDR2 (germline): SGHDT, YYEEEE. In DNA form, the CDR3 reads TGTGCCAGCAGCTTGTCTAACACTGAAGCTTTCTTT. This codes for CASSLSNTEAFF.

The CDR3, as DNA: TGCGCCAGCAGCCTAAATCACGAGCAGTACTTC. Translated, it gives CASSLNHEQYF. This sequence joins TRBV5-1 and TRBJ2-7; D gene unclear. The germline V and J ends were trimmed by 4 bases and 5 bases, with 7 bases remaining between them. Germline CDR1 is SGHRS and CDR2 is YFSETQ. CDR3 length: 11 amino acids.

The chain carries TRBV11-3 and TRBJ2-1, with 8 bases matching TRBD1. V lost 5 bases, J lost 3 bases, and 6 bases stayed unmatched. This CDR3 has 15 residues. Germline CDR1 reads SGHNT; CDR2 reads YENEEA. CDR3 DNA: TGTGCCAGCAGCACCGGACAGGGTGACTACAATGAGCAGTTCTTC. This codes for CASSTGQGDYNEQFF.

CDR3: CASSRTGGSSYEQYF. DNA of the CDR3: TGTGCCAGCAGTCGTACAGGGGGGAGCTCCTACGAGCAGTACTTC. The rearrangement uses TRBV6-5 and TRBJ2-7; 8 bases are shared with TRBD1. This CDR3 is built from 15 residues. Germline V gene lookup returns CDR1 MNHEY and CDR2 SVGAGI. V gave up 5 bases and J gave up 0 bases; unmatched junction bases: 6.

The chain is built from TRBV29-1 and TRBJ1-2; no reliable D call. In germline, CDR1 is SQVTM, CDR2 ANQGSEA. Deletions cut 2 bases from V and 8 bases from J, with 9 bases between. CDR3 length equals 11 residues. CDR3 amino acids: CSVEPLWGYTF. The CDR3 region has the DNA TGCAGCGTTGAACCCTTGTGGGGCTACACCTTC.

The gene calls are TRBV5-4 and TRBJ2-1, with 7 nucleotides matching TRBD2. This CDR3 is built from 15 residues. The J segment lost 7 bases and the V segment lost 0 bases, leaving 7 bases of the junction unmatched. CDR1 is SGHNT and CDR2 is YYREEE in the germline V gene (reference sequence). The CDR3 DNA reads as TGTGCCAGCAGCTTGGGTACCCCCGGGAGGAATGAGCAGTTCTTC. Its protein product is CASSLGTPGRNEQFF. Supplemented by reference TRBV5-4 and TRBJ2-1, the full variable domain reads ETGVTQSPTHLIKTRGQQVTLRCSSQSGHNTVSWYQQALGQGPQFIFQYYREEENGRGNFPPRFSGLQFPNYSSELNVNALELDDSALYLCASSLGTPGRNEQFFGPGTRLTVL.

The CDR3 bases are TGTGCCAGCAGCCTAATACTCTCTGGGGCCAACGTCCTGACTTTC. This codes for CASSLILSGANVLTF. This chain uses TRBV7-9 with TRBJ2-6; D not resolved. CDR1 and CDR2 (germline): SEHNR, FQNEAQ (reference sequence). The germline V and J ends were trimmed by 5 bases and 0 bases, with 8 bases remaining between them. The CDR3 loop spans 15 amino acids.

The chain has TRBV7-3 and TRBJ2-6; D may be TRBD1 or TRBD2 (5 bases each). This CDR3 comprises 15 residues. V was shortened by 7 bases and J by 13 bases, with 23 bases between the two germline ends. Germline V gene data show CDR1 as SGHTA and CDR2 as FQGTGA. Here the CDR3 reads CASTLWGSPSNVLTF. The DNA of the CDR3 is TGTGCCAGCACCCTTTGGGGGAGTCCCAGTAATGTCCTGACTTTC.

The table lists this clone with a count of one. The rearrangement joins TRBV6-1 to TRBJ1-2; no reliable D call. Trimming shortened V by 5 bases and J by 0 bases, and 7 bases separated the two germline ends. The CDR3 consists of 13 residues. Looked up from germline, CDR1 is MNHNS and CDR2 is SASEGT. DNA for the CDR3: TGTGCCAGCAGTTTTACAGCTAACTATGGCTACACCTTC. Residues: CASSFTANYGYTF.

In DNA, the CDR3 is TGTGCCAGCAGCGCCCGGACAGGGACTGGAAACACCATATATTTT. Protein: CASSARTGTGNTIYF. The rearrangement links TRBV5-4 to TRBJ1-3; 8 bases match TRBD1. The CDR3 is 15 residues long. Trimming at V came to 4 bases and at J to 2 bases, leaving 5 bases not matched to a gene. From germline, CDR1 is SGHNT and CDR2 YYREEE (reference sequence).

This clone is a singleton in its sample. V and J are TRBV19 and TRBJ2-2; TRBD1 is a possible D gene (6 bases). CDR3 length: 14 amino acids. The germline V and J ends were trimmed by 7 bases and 7 bases, with 16 bases remaining between them. Germline values: CDR1 LNHDA, CDR2 SQIVND (reference sequence). The CDR3 here is CASTSLDSHGELFF. CDR3 nucleotides: TGTGCCAGTACCTCACTGGACAGCCACGGGGAGCTGTTTTTT.

The chain uses TRBV6-1 and TRBJ2-5; D uncertain. V gave up 3 bases and J gave up 5 bases, with 7 bases separating them. There are 12 residues in the CDR3. The germline V gene has CDR1 MNHNS and CDR2 SASEGT. CDR3 coding DNA: TGTGCCAGCAGTGAGGATAGGGAGACCCAGTACTTC. The encoded protein is CASSEDRETQYF.

This rearrangement joins TRBV5-1 to TRBJ2-7; TRBD1 is a possible D gene (7 bases). The CDR3 is 15 amino acids. The germline CDR1 and CDR2 sequences are SGHRS and YFSETQ. The V gene lost 5 bases and the J gene lost 0 bases, with 15 bases spanning the gap. CDR3 residues: CASSPPGGGSYEQYF. The CDR3 DNA reads TGCGCCAGCAGTCCTCCAGGGGGAGGCTCCTACGAGCAGTACTTC.

V and J are TRBV18 and TRBJ2-7, with 7 nucleotides matching TRBD1. The CDR3 is 14 residues long. V was pared by 3 bases and J by 3 bases, with 5 bases of the junction left unmatched. Looked up from germline, CDR1 is KGHSH and CDR2 is LQKENI. DNA of the CDR3: TGTGCCAGCTCACCGGATACAGGGGTCTACGAGCAGTACTTC. Protein: CASSPDTGVYEQYF.

The chain employs TRBV5-1 and TRBJ1-3, with D possibly being TRBD1 (5 bases). Germline V lookup: CDR1 SGHRS, CDR2 YFSETQ. The germline V and J ends were trimmed by 4 bases and 0 bases, with 17 bases remaining between them. CDR3 size: 17 residues. This CDR3 is CASSLTPPGDSGNTIYF. As DNA, the CDR3 is TGCGCCAGCAGCCTAACCCCCCCGGGGGACTCTGGAAACACCATATATTTT.

The chain has TRBV7-8 and TRBJ2-3; unclear D gene. The CDR3 sequence is 17 residues long. Germline V gives CDR1 SGHVS, CDR2 FQNEAQ. V gave up 1 base and J gave up 5 bases, with 19 bases separating them. The CDR3 nucleotides are TGTGCCAGCAGCTTAGTAGGTGGGCAGCCCTACCAAGATACGCAGTATTTT. Translating gives CASSLVGGQPYQDTQYF.

The V call is TRBV2, the J call TRBJ2-1; TRBD2 is a possible D gene (6 bases). The CDR3 consists of 18 residues. Germline lookup yields CDR1 SNHLY and CDR2 FYNNEI. V shed 2 bases and J shed 4 bases, with 21 bases lying between them. The CDR3 sequence: CASSELSGRSGRYNEQFF. The DNA for the CDR3 is TGTGCCAGCAGTGAATTGAGTGGGAGGTCCGGTCGTTACAATGAGCAGTTCTTC. Supplemented by reference TRBV2 and TRBJ2-1, the full variable domain reads EPEVTQTPSHQVTQMGQEVILRCVPISNHLYFYWYRQILGQKVEFLVSFYNNEISEKSEIFDDQFSVERPDGSNFTLKIRSTKLEDSAMYFCASSELSGRSGRYNEQFFGPGTRLTVL.

The chain uses TRBV5-1 and TRBJ2-5, with 7 bases matching TRBD1. Germline CDR1 reads SGHRS; CDR2 reads YFSETQ. V lost 5 bases, J lost 5 bases, and 6 bases stayed unmatched. The length of the CDR3 is 13 residues. The CDR3: CASRTGAQETQYF. The CDR3 region has the DNA TGCGCCAGCAGAACAGGGGCCCAGGAGACCCAGTACTTC.

The rearrangement uses TRBV7-9 and TRBJ2-2; 9 bases match TRBD2. The CDR3 has 14 residues. Per the germline V gene, CDR1 is SEHNR and CDR2 is FQNEAQ (reference sequence). Trimming cost V 11 bases and J 7 bases; bases outside gene matches: 11. The CDR3 reads CAGLAGEFVGELFF. The CDR3 region has the DNA TGTGCCGGATTAGCGGGAGAGTTCGTCGGGGAGCTGTTTTTT.